This entry lists 5 T cell receptor beta chains sequenced from one sample in a study of CD8+ T cells in alopecia areata. RNA extraction was followed by reverse transcription into cDNA, which acted as the sequencing template. TCRdb keeps only in-frame clones here, not all; method: immunoSEQ multiplex PCR. The table has approximately 180,000 clones, under 80% seen once. Treatment here: oral pan-JAK inhibitor, 5-10 mg twice daily. The source was CD4+ T cells sorted from blood, collected at roughly week 49, from a patient treated with tofacitinib. The origin of the receptors is a human donor with alopecia areata.

The chain recombines TRBV29-1 with TRBJ1-5; D possibly corresponds to TRBD1 (6 bases). V was pared by 6 bases and J by 3 bases, with 12 bases between. The germline CDR1 and CDR2 sequences are SQVTM and ANQGSEA. The CDR3 totals 13 residues. The DNA of the CDR3 is TGCAGCGTAGGGAGGGGGAACAATCAGCCCCAGCATTTT. Amino acid sequence: CSVGRGNNQPQHF.

This sequence joins TRBV29-1 and TRBJ2-5, with TRBD1 matching 7 bases. Trimming took 4 bases from V and 4 from J; bases not matched to a gene: 9. CDR1 is SQVTM, CDR2 ANQGSEA, per germline. The CDR3 contains 14 residues. CDR3 nucleotide sequence: TGCAGCGTTGCGACTACAGGGGTAGGAGAGACCCAGTACTTC. This translates into CSVATTGVGETQYF.

The chain employs TRBV15 and TRBJ2-1; weak D call: TRBD2 (7 bases). The CDR3 is made up of 16 amino acids. Trimming stripped 5 bases from V and 0 bases from J, with 14 bases between. Germline V gene data show CDR1 as LNHNV and CDR2 as YYDKDF (reference sequence). CDR3 sequence (DNA): TGTGCCACCAGCGCCGGGGGGCTTAGCTCCTACAATGAGCAGTTCTTC. Protein: CATSAGGLSSYNEQFF.

The genes are TRBV4-1 and TRBJ2-3, with D uncertain. Trimming cost V 1 base and J 0 bases, with 11 bases left between them. The germline V gene has CDR1 MGHRA and CDR2 YSYEKL. The CDR3 is made up of 16 amino acids. The CDR3 DNA reads as TGCGCCAGCAGCCAAGTCGACCTGGTTAGCACAGATACGCAGTATTTT. Amino acids: CASSQVDLVSTDTQYF.

This chain connects TRBV30 to TRBJ1-2; no reliable D call. Trimming removed 4 bases from V and 2 bases from J, with 14 bases in between. This CDR3 region has 14 residues. CDR1 and CDR2 (germline): GTSNPN, SVGIG (reference sequence). CDR3 nucleotides: TGTGCCTGGAAGACCCGGGTACGGAACTATGGCTACACCTTC. Amino acid sequence: CAWKTRVRNYGYTF.